The 13 T cell receptor beta chains presented below share a single source sample, sequenced in a study of OX40 agonist ivuxolimab in advanced cancers. Generated by immunoSEQ multiplex PCR, the TCRdb table keeps only in-frame clones and is missing some. The table records 25,000 to 35,000 clones, about 80% of them present only once. Sequences were derived from CD4+ or CD8+ T cells sorted from blood, sampled in a trial of the OX40 agonist ivuxolimab. All receptors come from an adult with an advanced solid tumor such as melanoma, head and neck, liver or kidney cancer.

The chain is built from TRBV2 and TRBJ1-3, with a tentative D call TRBD1 (6 bases). Germline values: CDR1 SNHLY, CDR2 FYNNEI. The V and J ends lost 6 bases and 0 bases respectively, with 12 bases between them. The CDR3 is made up of 15 amino acids. CDR3 residues: CASSYRDNSGNTIYF. CDR3 sequence (DNA): TGTGCCAGCAGCTACAGGGATAACTCTGGAAACACCATATATTTT.

J is TRBJ2-7 and V is TRBV2; the D is unclear. Per germline, CDR1 SNHLY and CDR2 FYNNEI. The CDR3 has 10 amino acids. Deletions cut 3 bases from V and 11 bases from J, with 8 bases between. The chain's CDR3 is CASSEGLKYF. CDR3 in DNA: TGTGCCAGCAGTGAGGGCCTTAAGTACTTC.

The CDR3 coding sequence is TGTGCCTGGCGACAGGGGAACACTGAAGCTTTCTTT. Translated, it gives CAWRQGNTEAFF. The chain combines TRBV30 with TRBJ1-1, with 7 bases lining up with TRBD1. V dropped 5 bases and J dropped 1; count of bases not matched to a gene: 1. Looked up from germline, CDR1 is GTSNPN and CDR2 is SVGIG (reference sequence). The CDR3 has 12 residues.

The chain joins TRBV5-1 to TRBJ2-7, with a weak D call TRBD2 (5 bases). Germline values: CDR1 SGHRS, CDR2 YFSETQ. Trimming cost V 4 bases and J 4 bases, with 15 bases left between them. CDR3 length: 14 amino acids. The CDR3 nucleotides are TGCGCCAGCAGCGGTTTCGGTAGAGGGTACGAGCAGTACTTC. Translating gives CASSGFGRGYEQYF.

The J gene is TRBJ1-3, the V gene TRBV6-1, with D possibly being TRBD1 (5 bases). V was clipped by 6 bases and J by 2 bases, with 14 bases between them. Looked up from germline, CDR1 is MNHNS and CDR2 is SASEGT. CDR3 size: 15 residues. This chain's CDR3 is CASRGGGNAGNTIYF. As DNA, the CDR3 is TGTGCCAGCAGGGGGGGAGGTAATGCTGGAAACACCATATATTTT.

The rearrangement links TRBV19 to TRBJ1-6; D unresolved. Trimming shortened V by 1 base and J by 9 bases, and 10 bases separated the two germline ends. The CDR3 has 14 amino acids. Germline-derived CDR1 and CDR2 are LNHDA and SQIVND (reference sequence). The CDR3 loop reads CASSIVSFGSPLHF. The DNA of the CDR3 is TGTGCCAGTAGTATAGTGAGTTTTGGTTCACCCCTCCACTTT.

The CDR3 spells CASSFWGGGSTDTQYF. The CDR3 nucleotides are TGTGCCAGCAGTTTTTGGGGCGGGGGTAGCACAGATACGCAGTATTTT. The V call is TRBV28, the J call TRBJ2-3; 7 bases are shared with TRBD2. The CDR3 has 16 amino acids. V shed 3 bases and J 0 bases; nucleotides not matched to a gene: 6. Germline V gives CDR1 MDHEN, CDR2 SYDVKM.

This clone is a singleton in its sample. CDR3 sequence (DNA): TGTGCCAGCAGCTCGCCGACAGGGTCCACTGAAGCTTTCTTT. Protein: CASSSPTGSTEAFF. The rearrangement joins TRBV5-4 to TRBJ1-1, with 7 bases that match TRBD1. In germline, CDR1 is SGHNT, CDR2 YYREEE (reference sequence). V dropped 3 bases and J dropped 4; count of bases not matched to a gene: 6. The CDR3 runs to 14 residues.

The V call is TRBV6-1, the J call TRBJ2-5, with D maybe TRBD1 (7 bases). CDR1 and CDR2 from the germline V gene are MNHNS and SASEGT. V lost 0 bases to trimming and J lost 6 bases, with 11 bases between them. This CDR3 region has 14 residues. CDR3 region: CASSEASGGQTQYF. DNA for the CDR3: TGTGCCAGCAGTGAAGCGTCAGGGGGGCAGACCCAGTACTTC.

The rearrangement uses TRBV30 and TRBJ1-5; no reliable D call. The CDR3 is made up of 14 amino acids. Trimming left V 0 bases short and J 5 bases short, with 11 bases between. CDR1 and CDR2 from the germline V gene are GTSNPN and SVGIG (reference sequence). For the CDR3, the DNA is TGTGCCTGGAGTGTAGGCCCACCCCATCAGCCCCAGCATTTT. It is translated as CAWSVGPPHQPQHF.

This rearrangement joins TRBV27 to TRBJ1-2; 7 bases match TRBD1. Germline-derived CDR1 and CDR2 are MNHEY and SMNVEV (reference sequence). Trimming took 6 bases from V and 0 from J; bases not matched to a gene: 4. This CDR3 is built from 14 residues. DNA of the CDR3: TGTGCCAGCAGGCAGGGGGGTACTAACTATGGCTACACCTTC. It encodes CASRQGGTNYGYTF.

This clone was observed once. The chain joins TRBV27 to TRBJ1-3; D is perhaps TRBD1 (5 bases). Trimming pared 8 bases from V and 0 bases from J, leaving 8 bases between. This CDR3 is 13 amino acids long. CDR1 and CDR2 from the germline V gene are MNHEY and SMNVEV (reference sequence). The CDR3 is CASGQLSGNTIYF. CDR3 nucleotides: TGTGCCAGCGGACAACTCTCTGGAAACACCATATATTTT.

CDR3 DNA sequence: TGTGCCAGCAGCTTAACTGCGGAGACCCAGTACTTC. Protein product: CASSLTAETQYF. The chain recombines TRBV7-9 with TRBJ2-5; no clear D. Germline CDR1 reads SEHNR; CDR2 reads FQNEAQ (reference sequence). CDR3 size: 12 residues. The germline V and J ends were trimmed by 2 bases and 5 bases, with 6 bases remaining between them.